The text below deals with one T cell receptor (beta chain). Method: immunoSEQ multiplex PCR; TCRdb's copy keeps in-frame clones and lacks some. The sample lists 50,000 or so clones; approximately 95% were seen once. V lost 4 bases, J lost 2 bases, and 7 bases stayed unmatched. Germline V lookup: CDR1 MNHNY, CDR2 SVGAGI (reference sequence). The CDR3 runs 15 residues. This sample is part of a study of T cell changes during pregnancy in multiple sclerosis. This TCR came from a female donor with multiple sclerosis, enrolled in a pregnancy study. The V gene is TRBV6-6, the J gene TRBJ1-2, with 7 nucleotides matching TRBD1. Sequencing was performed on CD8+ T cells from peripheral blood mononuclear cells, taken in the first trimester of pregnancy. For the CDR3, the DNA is TGTGCCAGCAGTTCGAAGGGGGCGCGAAACTATGGCTACACCTTC. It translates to CASSSKGARNYGYTF.